Included here is one T cell receptor (beta chain) sequence, with context. Its antigen remains unidentified. TCRdb's table, derived via immunoSEQ multiplex PCR, lists solely in-frame clones and lacks some. This table holds over 150,000 clones, 90% found once. This sample is drawn from a study of T cell responses to AZD1222 COVID-19 vaccine. Overall study results and limits: It should be noted that donors were predominantly white British and more often female, and clonal diversity was possibly underestimated.

J lost 5 bases, V lost 4 bases, and 5 bases had no gene match. The CDR3 loop spans 15 amino acids. Looked up from germline, CDR1 is MNHEY and CDR2 is SVGAGI. This clonotype was sampled from an adult in good health. The chain joins TRBV6-5 to TRBJ1-4; TRBD1 matches 9 bases. The sample was peripheral blood, taken on day 0 of AZD1222 vaccination. CDR3 residues: CASSWTGATNEKLFF. In DNA form, the CDR3 reads TGTGCCAGCAGTTGGACAGGGGCTACAAATGAAAAACTGTTTTTT.